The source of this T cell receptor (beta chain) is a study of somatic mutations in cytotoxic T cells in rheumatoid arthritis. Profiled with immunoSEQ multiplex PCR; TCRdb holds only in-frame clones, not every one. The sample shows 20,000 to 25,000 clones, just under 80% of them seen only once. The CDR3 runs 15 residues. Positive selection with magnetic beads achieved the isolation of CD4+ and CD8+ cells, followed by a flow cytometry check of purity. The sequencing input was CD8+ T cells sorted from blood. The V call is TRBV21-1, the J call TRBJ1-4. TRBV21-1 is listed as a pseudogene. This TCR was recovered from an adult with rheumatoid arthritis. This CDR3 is CASSFDGADNEKLFF. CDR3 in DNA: TGTGCCAGCAGCTTTGACGGGGCGGATAATGAAAAACTGTTTTTT.